These T cell receptor beta chains were read from a single sample in a study of Ad26.COV2.S vaccination and SARS-CoV-2 variants. The protocol was immunoSEQ multiplex PCR, while the TCRdb copy is restricted to in-frame clones and leaves out a portion. The repertoire holds some 420,000 clones, with roughly 88% as singletons. Here the sequenced sample was peripheral blood, taken in a trial of Ad26.COV2.S vaccine versus placebo. The receptors were gathered from a person between 18 and 59 years old who received the Ad26.COV2.S COVID-19 vaccine or a placebo. The CDR3 runs from the conserved cysteine through the conserved F or W. D genes are given only for firm matches. Expanded clones get a size class; other rows say once, few or many, or leave the size out.

cdr3_nt cdr3_aa clone_size d_call cdr3_length j_call v_call
TGTGCCTGGATGAAGGGGAGTTGGAAAAACATTCAGTACTTC CAWMKGSWKNIQYF - - 14 TRBJ2-4 TRBV30
TGTGCCAGCAGCTTAGACAGGGAATCCTCCGAGCAGTACTTC CASSLDRESSEQYF - - 14 TRBJ2-7 TRBV7-2
TGTGCCAGCAGCTTGGAACAGAGCTCCTACAATGAGCAGTTCTTC CASSLEQSSYNEQFF once - 15 TRBJ2-1 TRBV5-5
TGTGCCAGCAGCTCCTACAAGGGGGACACTGAAGCTTTCTTT CASSSYKGDTEAFF - - 14 TRBJ1-1 TRBV7-9
TGTGCCAGCAGTTGGGAGACCCAGTACTTC CASSWETQYF - - 10 TRBJ2-5 TRBV2
TGTGCCAGCAGTGCCCGGCTTAATCTGGAAGAGCAGTACTTC CASSARLNLEEQYF - - 14 TRBJ2-7 TRBV2
TGTGCCAGCAGTTTATCTGGGGTTGGTTCGCAGCCCCAGCATTTT CASSLSGVGSQPQHF - - 15 TRBJ1-5 TRBV27
TGTGCCAGCAGTTACTCGTTATACAGGGAGGACGACAATGAGCAGTTCTTC CASSYSLYREDDNEQFF - - 17 TRBJ2-1 TRBV6-2/TRBV6-3
TGTGCCAGTAGTCTCCCGGGACTAGTTCCAGATACGCAGTATTTT CASSLPGLVPDTQYF - TRBD2 15 TRBJ2-3 TRBV19
TGCGCCAGCAGCTTGGGACCCCGGGACAGGCCTGGAAACACCATATATTTT CASSLGPRDRPGNTIYF - TRBD1 17 TRBJ1-3 TRBV5-1
TGCGCCAGCAGCCAATCCGACAGGGGCCGGCGATACGAGCAGTACTTC CASSQSDRGRRYEQYF - TRBD1 16 TRBJ2-7 TRBV4-1
TGTGCCAGCAGCCCACAGGGAGGGTATGGCTACACCTTC CASSPQGGYGYTF - - 13 TRBJ1-2 TRBV3-1/TRBV3-2
TGTGCCAGCAGCTTCAGAAATGGCTACACCTTC CASSFRNGYTF once - 11 TRBJ1-2 TRBV11-2
TGTGCCAGCAGCTTAGAGTTACTAGACACCGGGGAGCTGTTTTTT CASSLELLDTGELFF - - 15 TRBJ2-2 TRBV7-3
TGTGCCAGCAGCCGCGATTCCGGGACCGTTGACACTGAAGCTTTCTTT CASSRDSGTVDTEAFF - - 16 TRBJ1-1 TRBV6-2/TRBV6-3
TGTGCCAGCAGTTACCAGGGCGGGGAGACCCAGTACTTC CASSYQGGETQYF - - 13 TRBJ2-5 TRBV6-5
TGTGCCAGTAGTAAGGGGACAGGGAGGTCGGGCACAGATACGCAGTATTTT CASSKGTGRSGTDTQYF - TRBD1 17 TRBJ2-3 TRBV19
TGTGCCAGCAGCTTAGCTTCGGGCTCCTATAATTCACCCCTCCACTTT CASSLASGSYNSPLHF - - 16 TRBJ1-6 TRBV7-2
TGTGCCAGCAGTGTAGAACAGTTCACAATCTCTGGGGCCAACGTCCTGACTTTC CASSVEQFTISGANVLTF - - 18 TRBJ2-6 TRBV2
TGCGCCAGCAGCCATAAGGGCACAGATACGCAGTATTTT CASSHKGTDTQYF - - 13 TRBJ2-3 TRBV4-3
TGTGCCATCAGTGTTCGGGACCAGAAGTCCTACGAGCAGTACTTC CAISVRDQKSYEQYF - - 15 TRBJ2-7 TRBV10-3
TGTGCCATCAGTGAGTCGAGGCTAGGGAGGGGGGGCAATGAGCAGTTCTTC CAISESRLGRGGNEQFF - - 17 TRBJ2-1 TRBV10-3
TGTGCCAGTTCTAAAGCAGGGGGCAGGAGCAATCAGCCCCAGCATTTT CASSKAGGRSNQPQHF - TRBD1 16 TRBJ1-5 TRBV19
TGTGCCAGCAGCGTCGGTCCCGGGACAGGCTACGAGCAGTACTTC CASSVGPGTGYEQYF - TRBD1 15 TRBJ2-7 TRBV9
TGTGCCAGCCGATCAGAACCTTATAATGAAAAACTGTTTTTT CASRSEPYNEKLFF - - 14 TRBJ1-4 TRBV2
TGTGCCAGCAGCTTGACTCCCCGGGAAGAGACCCAGTACTTC CASSLTPREETQYF - - 14 TRBJ2-5 TRBV7-6
TGTGCCAGCAGTCCACGGGGGCAGGGGGGCACCTACGAGCAGTACTTC CASSPRGQGGTYEQYF - - 16 TRBJ2-7 TRBV7-2
TGTGCCAGCAGCGCCCCATGGGATGCCGGACAGGAAAGGTATTCACCCCTCCACTTT CASSAPWDAGQERYSPLHF - - 19 TRBJ1-6 TRBV21-1
TGTGCCAGCAGCGTAGCGAGTAGCGGGGGGCCCCAAGATACGCAGTATTTT CASSVASSGGPQDTQYF - TRBD2 17 TRBJ2-3 TRBV9
TGTGCCACCAGCAGCTCGCTAGGCTCTGGGGCCAACGTCCTGACTTTC CATSSSLGSGANVLTF - - 16 TRBJ2-6 TRBV15
TGTGCCAGCTCGGGTTTTCAGCCCCAGCATTTT CASSGFQPQHF - - 11 TRBJ1-5 TRBV6-5
TGTGCCAGCAGCCAATCCGGGACAGGACGCACCGGGGAGCTGTTTTTT CASSQSGTGRTGELFF once TRBD1 16 TRBJ2-2 TRBV3-1/TRBV3-2
TGTGCCAGCAGCTCCGGGGGCTATAATTCACCCCTCCACTTT CASSSGGYNSPLHF - - 14 TRBJ1-6 TRBV7-2
TGTGCCAGCAACTCAGGACAGAGTCAAGAGACCCAGTACTTC CASNSGQSQETQYF - - 14 TRBJ2-5 TRBV5-4
TGTGCCAGCAGCCACCTGGTCGGCGGGGGGACGTCCTACGAGCAGTACTTC CASSHLVGGGTSYEQYF once TRBD2 17 TRBJ2-7 TRBV7-9
TGTGCCAGCAGCACCGGGACCGAAGCCTACGAGCAGTACTTC CASSTGTEAYEQYF - - 14 TRBJ2-7 TRBV9
TGCGCCAGCAGCCCGGCGAGGGCCAGAAAAACCGACAATGAGCAGTTCTTC CASSPARARKTDNEQFF - - 17 TRBJ2-1 TRBV4-3
TGTGCCAGTAGTATAAGGTACTATGGCTACACCTTC CASSIRYYGYTF - - 12 TRBJ1-2 TRBV19
TGTGCCAGTAGTATGGAGGGGGGGTTGCCCCAGCATTTT CASSMEGGLPQHF - - 13 TRBJ1-5 TRBV19
TGTGCCAGTAGTATGTCCCTAGCGGGTTACAATGAGCAGTTCTTC CASSMSLAGYNEQFF - TRBD2 15 TRBJ2-1 TRBV19
TGTGCCAGCAGTAGGGTAGGGCATGAGCAGTTCTTC CASSRVGHEQFF - - 12 TRBJ2-1 TRBV6-2/TRBV6-3
TGCGCCAGCAGCTTGGTCGGAGGAGGTCAGACCTATGGCTACACCTTC CASSLVGGGQTYGYTF - - 16 TRBJ1-2 TRBV5-1
TGTGCCAGCAGCCAAGACAAAAGACTAGCGACTAGCACAGATACGCAGTATTTT CASSQDKRLATSTDTQYF - TRBD2 18 TRBJ2-3 TRBV3-1/TRBV3-2
TGCGCCAGCAGCTTGCGCTGGTCCTACGAGCAGTACTTC CASSLRWSYEQYF few - 13 TRBJ2-7 TRBV5-1
TGTGCCAGCAGCTTAGAACCGGGACCACAAGAGACCCAGTACTTC CASSLEPGPQETQYF - - 15 TRBJ2-5 TRBV7-8
TGCGCCAGCAGCCCGGACGGATCCTCCTACGAGCAGTACTTC CASSPDGSSYEQYF once - 14 TRBJ2-7 TRBV5-1
TGTGCCTGGAGTCCGAACAGGATGGCTCAGCCCCAGCATTTT CAWSPNRMAQPQHF few - 14 TRBJ1-5 TRBV30
TGTGCCGCGGACGGAGGGGTCGCCGGGGAGCTGTTTTTT CAADGGVAGELFF - - 13 TRBJ2-2 TRBV10-3
TGTGCCAGCAGTTATGGGCAAGAGACCCAGTACTTC CASSYGQETQYF - - 12 TRBJ2-5 TRBV6-2/TRBV6-3
TGTGCCATCAGTGAGTCCGGGACAGGTTTGGACGAGCAGTACTTC CAISESGTGLDEQYF - TRBD1 15 TRBJ2-7 TRBV10-3
TGCGCCCACCACGCCCTATCATCTGGCTATGGCTACACCTTC CAHHALSSGYGYTF - - 14 TRBJ1-2 TRBV30
TGTGCCAGCTCACCCCGGGGACCTGAAGGCTACACCTTC CASSPRGPEGYTF - - 13 TRBJ1-2 TRBV18
TGTGCCACGGGGACAGGGAGCTCCTACGAGCAGTACTTC CATGTGSSYEQYF once TRBD1 13 TRBJ2-7 TRBV15
TGTGCCAGCAGCTTTGTCTTAGGCAAAAACATTCAGTACTTC CASSFVLGKNIQYF - - 14 TRBJ2-4 TRBV7-2
TGTGCTAGTACGGCTACCAGCAGCACAGATACGCAGTATTTT CASTATSSTDTQYF - - 14 TRBJ2-3 TRBV2
TGTGCCAGCAGCCTCTCAATTAGCGGGGGGGGCACAGATACGCAGTATTTT CASSLSISGGGTDTQYF - TRBD2 17 TRBJ2-3 TRBV4-2
TGTGCCAGCAGTTGGCCGGGACTTTATCAGCCCCAGCATTTT CASSWPGLYQPQHF - - 14 TRBJ1-5 TRBV28
TGTGCCAGTAGTAGCATACAGGGGGGTGGCTATGGCTACACCTTC CASSSIQGGGYGYTF many TRBD1 15 TRBJ1-2 TRBV19
TGTGCCAGCACCGACACGTCCTACGAGCAGTACTTC CASTDTSYEQYF - - 12 TRBJ2-7 TRBV7-9
TGTGCCAGCGGTCCATCTAGCGACAAAGCCTACGAGCAGTACTTC CASGPSSDKAYEQYF - - 15 TRBJ2-7 TRBV6-5